This T cell receptor beta chain was captured by sequencing in a study of shared clonotypes between healthy human individuals. Nashville, Tennessee was home to all donors, each a Caucasian adult. Genomic DNA of every subset was divided equally among multiple immunoSEQ plates. In the original workflow: Sequence data from immunoSEQ were junction-only and lacked quality scores; consequently, filtering differed. Here immunoSEQ multiplex PCR was the method, and the copy in TCRdb shows in-frame clones only, minus some. That table is the source of V, J and clone size, and D and trimming were worked out from the DNA. The sample records some 2 million clones, 95% being singletons. Regarding this clone: Its antigen is not identified.

The study, taken as a whole, reports: All-four-donor shared clonotypes had higher generation probabilities than non-shared clonotypes did.

The CDR3 extends over 15 amino acids. V was pared by 4 bases and J by 0 bases, with 11 bases between. Germline V gene lookup returns CDR1 SGHTA and CDR2 FQGNSA. The sample taken for sequencing was naive CD4+ T cells sorted from blood. Stated subset: CD45RA+ positively selected. The rearrangement joins TRBV7-2 to TRBJ2-3; no clear D gene. The clonotype comes from a man aged 18-30 years in good health. CDR3 nucleotides: TGTGCCAGCAGCTCCACATCACAGAGCACAGATACGCAGTATTTT. Its translation is CASSSTSQSTDTQYF.